This paragraph covers one T cell receptor (beta chain) sequence. Its antigen specificity is not known. No much larger clone is present one base from it, and per-base qualities are unavailable. The sample is drawn from a study of blood T cell repertoires in COVID-19 (dated by TCRdb to about 2020). For the wider study: Samples covering the acute and convalescent phases of COVID-19 were provided by collaborators in the United States, Italy and Spain. Nearly every sample came with metadata listing a de-identified subject ID, COVID-19 status, age in years and sex. HLA class I and class II types, where available, came from metadata supplied by the sample provider rather than from assay-based typing. The repertoires were made available in a free public database intended to serve as a resource for research on the immune response to SARS-CoV-2. Samples came from the ongoing ImmuneRACE study (first 160 participants) plus 1,254 subjects from 6 global collaborators. Deeply sampled blood TCRbeta repertoires from subjects exposed to, actively infected with, or recovered from COVID-19 were included in the dataset. The prospective study material was composed of cDNA or gDNA derived from T cells, B-cell-depleted T cells, or PBMCs.

The immunoSEQ Assay, a bias-controlled multiplex PCR, was used to amplify TCRbeta CDR3 regions from genomic DNA. The paper's data handling went like this. The number of nucleated cells in each sample was estimated from the amplification of reference gene primers within the assay. Sequence reads were collapsed and filtered to measure the absolute abundance of every unique TCRbeta CDR3 rearrangement. For each sample, productive Simpson clonality was calculated as the square root of Simpson's diversity index over productive rearrangements. The table comes from immuneACCESS by way of TCRdb, which keeps in-frame sequences with V and J called. Part of the clones is missing from these tables; in studies checked, under half for an unresolved V gene and the rest for unknown reasons. V and J calls and clone size are those listed in that table; D and trimming were worked out from the DNA. In all, the sample holds about 61,000 clones, and 88% of those were seen once. The ten largest clones capture under 20% of the sample.

Including cysteine and phenylalanine, the CDR3 has 15 amino acids. Kept here is only the CDR3 DNA, which spans 45 bases and is read in frame from base 1. The germline V gene encodes CDR1 SGHTA and CDR2 FQGNSA. V is cut by 6 bases and J by 0 bases, and the space between the germline ends is 13 bases. Whole blood was collected in K2EDTA tubes by collaborating institutions according to the institutions' own protocols. For TCRbeta analysis, collaborators shipped samples in one of three forms: frozen whole blood, isolated PBMCs, or DNA extracted from either of those sample types. The paper as a whole reports these results and caveats: The amount of clinical and demographic metadata varied by source and participant and was provided uncurated.

The clonotype was recovered from an elderly woman with active COVID-19. Sequenced sample: peripheral blood. The sequence links TRBV7-2 to TRBJ2-3; the D gene lacks a confident call. Here the CDR3 is given as CASRVYSSSTDTQYF. At the DNA level, the sequence is TGTGCCAGCAGGGTCTACTCTTCTAGCACAGATACGCAGTATTTT. With the rest looked up from the reference TRBV7-2 and TRBJ2-3 genes rather than sequenced, the full variable domain is GAGVSQSPSNKVTEKGKDVELRCDPISGHTALYWYRQSLGQGLEFLIYFQGNSAPDKSGLPSDRFSAERTGGSVSTLTIQRTQQEDSAVYLCASRVYSSSTDTQYFGPGTRLTVL.